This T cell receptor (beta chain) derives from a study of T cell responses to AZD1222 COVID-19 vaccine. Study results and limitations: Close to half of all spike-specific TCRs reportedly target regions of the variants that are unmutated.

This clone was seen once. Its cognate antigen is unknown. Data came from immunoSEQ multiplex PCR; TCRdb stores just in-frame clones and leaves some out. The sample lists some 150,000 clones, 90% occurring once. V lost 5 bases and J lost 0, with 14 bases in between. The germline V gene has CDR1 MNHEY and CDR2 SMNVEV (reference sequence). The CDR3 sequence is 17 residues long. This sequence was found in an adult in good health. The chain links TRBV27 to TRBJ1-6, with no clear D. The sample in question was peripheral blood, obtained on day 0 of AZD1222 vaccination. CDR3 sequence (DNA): TGTGCCAGCAGTCTGGACCTAATAAGCTCCTATAATTCACCCCTCCACTTT. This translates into CASSLDLISSYNSPLHF.